This passage covers 3 T cell receptor beta chains from one sample sequenced in a study of CD8 T cells in ankylosing spondylitis. General study points: What seemed typical of ankylosing spondylitis blood was a TCR beta motif built from several highly homologous variants.

The antigens of these receptors remain unknown. MiXCR, run by TCRdb on the 5' RACE reads, gives a single entry per CDR3 protein. In the table there are roughly 370,000 distinct CDR3 sequences, around 22% of which are singletons. The sample comprised blood, either unsorted or a sorted T cell fraction (not recorded which). The receptors were sampled from a male donor with ankylosing spondylitis.

This chain joins TRBV7-8 and TRBJ2-5; 8 bases are a match to TRBD2. The V gene end was trimmed by 5 bases and the J gene end by 4 bases; junction bases not matched to a gene: 6. The CDR3 consists of 14 residues. CDR1 is SGHVS and CDR2 is FQNEAQ in the germline V gene. CDR3 sequence reads: CASSVRTSLETQYF. The CDR3 region has the DNA TGTGCCAGCAGCGTAAGGACTAGCTTAGAGACCCAGTACTTC.

This clonotype has more than one count but fewer than ten. The V and J genes are TRBV28 and TRBJ2-1; 8 nucleotides match TRBD1. V lost 5 bases and J lost 0; bases outside the gene matches: 6. The CDR3 totals 16 residues. Germline values: CDR1 MDHEN, CDR2 SYDVKM. This CDR3 reads CASSHRGASSYNEQFF. The DNA of the CDR3 is TGTGCCAGCAGTCACAGGGGGGCCTCCTCCTACAATGAGCAGTTCTTC.

The chain uses TRBV18 and TRBJ2-7, with D perhaps being TRBD1 or TRBD2 (5 bases each). This CDR3 has 15 amino acids. Trimming took off 6 bases at V and 3 bases at J, with 18 bases between the two ends. In germline, CDR1 is KGHSH, CDR2 LQKENI. CDR3 sequence: CASSNPGRHFYEQYF. The CDR3 DNA sequence: TGTGCCAGCTCCAACCCGGGACGGCACTTCTACGAGCAGTACTTC.